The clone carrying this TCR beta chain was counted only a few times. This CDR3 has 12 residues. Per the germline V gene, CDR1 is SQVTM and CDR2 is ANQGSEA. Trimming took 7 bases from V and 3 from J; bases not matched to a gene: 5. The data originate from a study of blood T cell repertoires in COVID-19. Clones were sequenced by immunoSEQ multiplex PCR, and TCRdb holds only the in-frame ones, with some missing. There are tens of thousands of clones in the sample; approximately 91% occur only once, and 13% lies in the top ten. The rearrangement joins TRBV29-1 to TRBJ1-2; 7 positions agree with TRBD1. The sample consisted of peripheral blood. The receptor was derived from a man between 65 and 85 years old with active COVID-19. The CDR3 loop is CSAVTGDYGYTF. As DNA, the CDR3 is TGCAGCGCCGTAACAGGGGACTATGGCTACACCTTC.